Following are 5 T cell receptor beta chains from one sample sequenced in a study of early T cells in non-severe SARS-CoV-2 infection. TCRdb reanalysed the 5' RACE reads using MiXCR and keeps one entry per CDR3 protein. The sample lists 75,000 to 100,000 distinct CDR3 sequences, more than 12% occurring once. Sequencing was carried out using whole blood. These receptors were taken from an adult who was a healthcare worker with PCR-confirmed SARS-CoV-2 infection or an uninfected control (not recorded which).

The sample holds a few counts of this clonotype. The V gene is TRBV5-1, the J gene TRBJ2-3; 8 bases map to TRBD1. CDR3 length: 14 amino acids. Trimming at V came to 5 bases and at J to 4 bases, leaving 6 bases not matched to a gene. From germline, CDR1 is SGHRS and CDR2 YFSETQ. CDR3 sequence: CASSRTGGPDTQYF. For the CDR3, the DNA is TGCGCCAGCAGTCGTACAGGGGGTCCAGATACGCAGTATTTT. The whole variable domain, remainder taken from reference TRBV5-1 and TRBJ2-3, is KAGVTQTPRYLIKTRGQQVTLSCSPISGHRSVSWYQQTPGQGLQFLFEYFSETQRNKGNFPGRFSGRQFSNSRSEMNVSTLELGDSALYLCASSRTGGPDTQYFGPGTRLTVL.

This clonotype has a handful of counts. This chain uses TRBV28 with TRBJ2-1; 7 bases agree with TRBD2. Per germline, CDR1 MDHEN and CDR2 SYDVKM. The junction had 6 bases not matched to a gene; V was cut back by 2 bases and J by 5 bases. The CDR3 is 15 residues long. The CDR3 loop is CASSLVRGGHNEQFF. CDR3 coding DNA: TGTGCCAGCAGTTTAGTCCGGGGAGGGCACAATGAGCAGTTCTTC.

This clonotype came up a few times. The chain carries TRBV4-3 and TRBJ2-7; 7 bases fit TRBD1. The CDR3 loop spans 14 amino acids. The V segment lost 2 bases and the J segment 6 bases; nucleotides outside the gene matches: 7. Germline V gene lookup returns CDR1 LGHNA and CDR2 YSLEER. The CDR3 DNA reads as TGCGCCAGCAGCCAATGGACAGGACTTCTCGAGCAGTACTTC. This encodes CASSQWTGLLEQYF.

In its sample, this clonotype was seen a few times. This chain links TRBV7-6 with TRBJ1-3; D gene ambiguous. CDR3 length: 16 residues. V was trimmed by 3 bases and J by 2 bases, leaving 14 bases between them. CDR1 is SGHVS, CDR2 FNYEAQ, per germline. The CDR3 DNA sequence: TGTGCCAGCAGCTTCGAAGTTCTCCCCGCTGGAAACACCATATATTTT. Amino acid sequence: CASSFEVLPAGNTIYF. The variable domain in full, completed from reference TRBV7-6 and TRBJ1-3, reads GAGVSQSPRYKVTKRGQDVALRCDPISGHVSLYWYRQALGQGPEFLTYFNYEAQQDKSGLPNDRFSAERPEGSISTLTIQRTEQRDSAMYRCASSFEVLPAGNTIYFGEGSWLTVV.

This clonotype turned up a few times. The chain combines TRBV4-1 with TRBJ1-2, with D unclear. The ends were cut back, 8 bases at V and 6 bases at J, with 19 bases in the middle. The germline CDR1 and CDR2 sequences are MGHRA and YSYEKL. The CDR3 consists of 14 residues. CDR3 sequence: CASRQPVSGDGYTF. The CDR3 DNA is TGCGCCAGCCGTCAGCCGGTCTCCGGGGATGGCTACACCTTC.